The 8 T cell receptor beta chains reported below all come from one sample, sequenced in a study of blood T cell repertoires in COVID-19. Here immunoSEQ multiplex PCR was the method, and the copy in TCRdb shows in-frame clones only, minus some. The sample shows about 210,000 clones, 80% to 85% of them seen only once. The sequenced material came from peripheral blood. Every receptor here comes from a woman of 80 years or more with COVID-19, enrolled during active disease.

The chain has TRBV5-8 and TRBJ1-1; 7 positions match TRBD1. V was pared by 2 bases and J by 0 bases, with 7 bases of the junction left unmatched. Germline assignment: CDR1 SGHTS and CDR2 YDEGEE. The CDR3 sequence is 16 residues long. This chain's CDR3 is CASSLVTGVVNTEAFF. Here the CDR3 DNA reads TGTGCCAGCAGCTTAGTTACAGGGGTGGTGAACACTGAAGCTTTCTTT.

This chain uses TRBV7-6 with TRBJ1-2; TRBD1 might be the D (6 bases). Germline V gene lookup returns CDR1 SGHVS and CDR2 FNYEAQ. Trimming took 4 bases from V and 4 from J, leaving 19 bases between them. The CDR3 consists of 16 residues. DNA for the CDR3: TGTGCCAGCAGCTCCTCAGGGGCCGCCCCTGGCTATGGCTACACCTTC. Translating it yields CASSSSGAAPGYGYTF.

CDR3 DNA: TGTGCCAGCAGCCAAATTCGGGGGGCGGGTGGCTACACCTTC. This codes for CASSQIRGAGGYTF. The rearrangement joins TRBV3-1 (or the pseudogene TRBV3-2) to TRBJ1-2, with D maybe TRBD1 (6 bases). This CDR3 has 14 amino acids. The V end was cut by 2 bases, the J end by 7 bases, with 14 bases between. The germline V gene has CDR1 LGHDT and CDR2 YNNKEL (reference sequence).

The CDR3 protein is CASSHWDRAYEQYV. For the CDR3, the DNA is TGTGCCAGCAGCCATTGGGACAGGGCCTACGAGCAGTACGTC. The chain employs TRBV3-1 (or the pseudogene TRBV3-2) and TRBJ2-7; 9 nucleotides align to TRBD1. V trimming: 3 bases; J trimming: 2 bases; junction bases outside the gene matches: 2. CDR1 LGHDT and CDR2 YNNKEL come from the germline V gene (reference sequence). The CDR3 length is 14 residues.

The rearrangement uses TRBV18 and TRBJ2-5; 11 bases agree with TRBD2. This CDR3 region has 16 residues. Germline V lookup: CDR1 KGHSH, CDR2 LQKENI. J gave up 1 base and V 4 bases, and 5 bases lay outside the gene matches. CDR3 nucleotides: TGTGCCAGCTCACTGCTAGCGGGGGGTTCCCAAGAGACCCAGTACTTC. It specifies CASSLLAGGSQETQYF. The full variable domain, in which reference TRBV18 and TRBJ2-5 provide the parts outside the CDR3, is NAGVMQNPRHLVRRRGQEARLRCSPMKGHSHVYWYRQLPEEGLKFMVYLQKENIIDESGMPKERFSAEFPKEGPSILRIQQVVRGDSAAYFCASSLLAGGSQETQYFGPGTRLLVL.

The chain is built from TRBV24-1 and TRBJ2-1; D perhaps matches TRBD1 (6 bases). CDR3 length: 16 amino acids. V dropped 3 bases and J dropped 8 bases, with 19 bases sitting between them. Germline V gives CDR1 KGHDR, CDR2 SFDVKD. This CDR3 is CATSDTTGTKGYEQFF. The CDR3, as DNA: TGTGCCACCAGTGATACAACCGGGACAAAGGGCTATGAGCAGTTCTTC.

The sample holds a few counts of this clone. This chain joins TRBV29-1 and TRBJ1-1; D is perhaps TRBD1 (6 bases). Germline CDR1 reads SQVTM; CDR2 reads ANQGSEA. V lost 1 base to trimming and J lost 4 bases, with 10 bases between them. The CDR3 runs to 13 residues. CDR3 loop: CSVEVIGGTEAFF. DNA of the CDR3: TGCAGCGTTGAAGTCATAGGGGGCACTGAAGCTTTCTTT.

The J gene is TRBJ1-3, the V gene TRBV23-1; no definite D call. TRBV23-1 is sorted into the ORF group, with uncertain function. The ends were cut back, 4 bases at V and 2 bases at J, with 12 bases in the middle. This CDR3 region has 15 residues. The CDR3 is CASSRIEAPGNTIYF. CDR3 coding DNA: TGCGCCAGCAGTCGGATTGAGGCACCTGGAAACACCATATATTTT.